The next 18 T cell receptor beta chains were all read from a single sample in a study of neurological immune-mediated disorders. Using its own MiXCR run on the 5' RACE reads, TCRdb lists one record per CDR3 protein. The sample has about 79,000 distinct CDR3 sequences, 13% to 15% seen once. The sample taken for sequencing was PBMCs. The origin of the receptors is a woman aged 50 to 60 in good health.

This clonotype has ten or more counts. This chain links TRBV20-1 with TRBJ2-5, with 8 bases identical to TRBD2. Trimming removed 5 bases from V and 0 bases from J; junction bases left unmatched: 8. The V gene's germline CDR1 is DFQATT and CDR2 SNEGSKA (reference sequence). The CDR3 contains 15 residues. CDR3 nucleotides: TGCAGTGCTTTGAGTAGCGGGGAGTACCAAGAGACCCAGTACTTC. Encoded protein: CSALSSGEYQETQYF.

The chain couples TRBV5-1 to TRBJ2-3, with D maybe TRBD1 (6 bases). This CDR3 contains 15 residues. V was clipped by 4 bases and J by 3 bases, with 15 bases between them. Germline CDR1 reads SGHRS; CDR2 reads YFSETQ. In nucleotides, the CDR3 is TGCGCCAGCAGCCCTCCGGACAGACGGACAGATACGCAGTATTTT. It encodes CASSPPDRRTDTQYF. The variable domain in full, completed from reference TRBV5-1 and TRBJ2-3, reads KAGVTQTPRYLIKTRGQQVTLSCSPISGHRSVSWYQQTPGQGLQFLFEYFSETQRNKGNFPGRFSGRQFSNSRSEMNVSTLELGDSALYLCASSPPDRRTDTQYFGPGTRLTVL.

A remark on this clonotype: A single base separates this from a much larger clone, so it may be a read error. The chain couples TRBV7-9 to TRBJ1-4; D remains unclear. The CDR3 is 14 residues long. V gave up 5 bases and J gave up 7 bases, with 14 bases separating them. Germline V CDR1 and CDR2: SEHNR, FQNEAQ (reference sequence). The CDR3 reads CASSHGSSGEKLFF. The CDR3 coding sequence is TGTGCCAGCAGCCACGGGTCGAGCGGTGAAAAACTGTTTTTT. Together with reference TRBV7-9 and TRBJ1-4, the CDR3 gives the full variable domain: DTGVSQNPRHKITKRGQNVTFRCDPISEHNRLYWYRQTLGQGPEFLTYFQNEAQLEKSRLLSDRFSAERPKGSFSTLEIQRTEQGDSAMYLCASSHGSSGEKLFFGSGTQLSVL.

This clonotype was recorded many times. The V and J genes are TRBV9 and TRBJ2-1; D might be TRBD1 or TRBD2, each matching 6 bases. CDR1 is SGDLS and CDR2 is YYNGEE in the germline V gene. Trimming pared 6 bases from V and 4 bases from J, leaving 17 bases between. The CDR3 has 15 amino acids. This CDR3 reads CASTIRGEDYNEQFF. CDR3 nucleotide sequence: TGTGCCAGCACCATAAGGGGGGAGGATTACAATGAGCAGTTCTTC. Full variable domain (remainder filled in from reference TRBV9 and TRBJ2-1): DSGVTQTPKHLITATGQRVTLRCSPRSGDLSVYWYQQSLDQGLQFLIQYYNGEERAKGNILERFSAQQFPDLHSELNLSSLELGDSALYFCASTIRGEDYNEQFFGPGTRLTVL.

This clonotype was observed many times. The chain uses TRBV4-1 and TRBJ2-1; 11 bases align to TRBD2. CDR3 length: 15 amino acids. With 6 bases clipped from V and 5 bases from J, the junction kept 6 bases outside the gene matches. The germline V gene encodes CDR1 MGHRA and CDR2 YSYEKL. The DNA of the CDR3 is TGCGCCAGCAGTCTTCTAGCGGGAGGCCACAATGAGCAGTTCTTC. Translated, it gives CASSLLAGGHNEQFF.

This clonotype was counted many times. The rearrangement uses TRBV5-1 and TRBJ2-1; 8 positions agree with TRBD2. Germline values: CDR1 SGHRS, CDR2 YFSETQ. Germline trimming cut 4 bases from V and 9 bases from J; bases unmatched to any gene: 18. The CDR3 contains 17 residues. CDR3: CASSLNIAGSYGGEQFF. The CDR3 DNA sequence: TGCGCCAGCAGCCTGAATATAGCGGGATCCTATGGGGGTGAGCAGTTCTTC.

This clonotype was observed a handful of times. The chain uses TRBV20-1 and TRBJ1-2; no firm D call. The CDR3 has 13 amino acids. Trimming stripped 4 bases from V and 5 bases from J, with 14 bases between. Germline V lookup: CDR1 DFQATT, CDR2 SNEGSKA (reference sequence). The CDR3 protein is CSAIERVGYGYTF. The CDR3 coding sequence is TGCAGTGCTATCGAAAGGGTGGGTTATGGCTACACCTTC.

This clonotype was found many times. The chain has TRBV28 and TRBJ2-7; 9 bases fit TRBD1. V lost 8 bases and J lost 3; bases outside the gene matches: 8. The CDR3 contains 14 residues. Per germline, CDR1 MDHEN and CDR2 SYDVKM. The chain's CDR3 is CASGRTGVGYEQYF. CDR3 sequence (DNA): TGTGCCAGCGGGCGGACAGGGGTTGGCTACGAGCAGTACTTC.

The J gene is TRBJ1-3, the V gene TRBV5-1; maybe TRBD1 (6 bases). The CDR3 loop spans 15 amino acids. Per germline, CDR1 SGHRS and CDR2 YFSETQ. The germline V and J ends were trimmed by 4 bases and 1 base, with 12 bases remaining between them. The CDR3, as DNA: TGCGCCAGCAGCACAATGGGGGCGTCTGGAAACACCATATATTTT. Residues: CASSTMGASGNTIYF.

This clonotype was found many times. The CDR3 sequence is CSAVESVRAYEQYF. The CDR3 DNA reads as TGCAGTGCCGTAGAATCGGTACGAGCCTACGAGCAGTACTTC. The V gene is TRBV20-1, the J gene TRBJ2-7, with D uncertain. Trimming shortened V by 6 bases and J by 2 bases, and 17 bases separated the two germline ends. The germline V gene has CDR1 DFQATT and CDR2 SNEGSKA (reference sequence). The CDR3 sequence is 14 residues long.

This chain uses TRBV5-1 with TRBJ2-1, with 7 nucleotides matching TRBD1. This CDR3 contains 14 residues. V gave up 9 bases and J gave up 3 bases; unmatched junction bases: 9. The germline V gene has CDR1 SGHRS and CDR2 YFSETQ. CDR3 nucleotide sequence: TGCGCCAACACCTTAGGGGACAGCTACAATGAGCAGTTCTTC. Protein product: CANTLGDSYNEQFF.

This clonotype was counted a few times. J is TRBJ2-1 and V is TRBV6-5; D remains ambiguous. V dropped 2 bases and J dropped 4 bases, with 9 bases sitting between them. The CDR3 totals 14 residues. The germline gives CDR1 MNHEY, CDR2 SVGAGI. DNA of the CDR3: TGTGCCAGCAGTTACGTCGATACATACAATGAGCAGTTCTTC. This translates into CASSYVDTYNEQFF.

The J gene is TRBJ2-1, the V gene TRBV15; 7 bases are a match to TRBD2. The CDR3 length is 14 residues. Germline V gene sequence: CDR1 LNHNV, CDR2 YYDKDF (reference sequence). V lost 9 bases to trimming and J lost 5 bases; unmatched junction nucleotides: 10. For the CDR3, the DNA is TGTGCCACAGCGGGGCTAGCTGTAAACAATGAGCAGTTCTTC. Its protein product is CATAGLAVNNEQFF. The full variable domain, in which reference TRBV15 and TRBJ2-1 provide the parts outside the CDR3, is DAMVIQNPRYQVTQFGKPVTLSCSQTLNHNVMYWYQQKSSQAPKLLFHYYDKDFNNEADTPDNFQSRRPNTSFCFLDIRSPGLGDTAMYLCATAGLAVNNEQFFGPGTRLTVL.

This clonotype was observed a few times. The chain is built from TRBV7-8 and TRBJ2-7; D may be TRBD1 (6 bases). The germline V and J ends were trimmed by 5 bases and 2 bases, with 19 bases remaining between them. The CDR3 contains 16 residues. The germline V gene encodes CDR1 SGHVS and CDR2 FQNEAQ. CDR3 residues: CASSPRGPGDPYEQYF. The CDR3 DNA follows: TGTGCCAGCAGCCCTAGAGGTCCAGGGGACCCCTACGAGCAGTACTTC. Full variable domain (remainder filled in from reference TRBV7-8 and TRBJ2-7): GAGVSQSPRYKVAKRGQDVALRCDPISGHVSLFWYQQALGQGPEFLTYFQNEAQLDKSGLPSDRFFAERPEGSVSTLKIQRTQQEDSAVYLCASSPRGPGDPYEQYFGPGTRLTVT.

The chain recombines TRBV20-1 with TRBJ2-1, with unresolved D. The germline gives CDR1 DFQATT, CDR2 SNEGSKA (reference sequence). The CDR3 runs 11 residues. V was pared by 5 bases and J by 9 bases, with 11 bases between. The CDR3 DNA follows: TGCAGTGCTTCGTCCGTGTCTGAGCAGTTCTTC. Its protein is CSASSVSEQFF.

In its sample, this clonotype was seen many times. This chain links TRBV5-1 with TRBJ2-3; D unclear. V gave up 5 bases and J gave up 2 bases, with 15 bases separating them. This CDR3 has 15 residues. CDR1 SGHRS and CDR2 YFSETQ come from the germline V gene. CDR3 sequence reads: CASREDPPITDTQYF. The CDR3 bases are TGCGCCAGCAGAGAAGACCCGCCAATCACAGATACGCAGTATTTT.

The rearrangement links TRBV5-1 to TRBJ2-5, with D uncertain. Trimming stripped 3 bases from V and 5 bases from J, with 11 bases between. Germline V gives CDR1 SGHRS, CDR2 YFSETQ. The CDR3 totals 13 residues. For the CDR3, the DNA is TGCGCCAGCAGCTATGGCCCTTCGGAGACCCAGTACTTC. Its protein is CASSYGPSETQYF.

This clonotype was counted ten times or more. CDR3 coding DNA: TGTGCCACCAGCCCTGGGCCCCGGACCACTGAAGCTTTCTTT. Translated: CATSPGPRTTEAFF. J is TRBJ1-1 and V is TRBV15; no reliable D call. Trimming removed 5 bases at V and 4 bases at J, with 14 bases between. The CDR3 covers 14 residues. Germline loops: CDR1 LNHNV, CDR2 YYDKDF (reference sequence). The whole variable domain, filled in from reference TRBV15 and TRBJ1-1, reads DAMVIQNPRYQVTQFGKPVTLSCSQTLNHNVMYWYQQKSSQAPKLLFHYYDKDFNNEADTPDNFQSRRPNTSFCFLDIRSPGLGDTAMYLCATSPGPRTTEAFFGQGTRLTVV.